The 7 T cell receptor beta chains reported below all come from one sample, sequenced in a study of cytomegalovirus exposure and HLA in healthy donors. Use of 60 Vbeta and 13 Jbeta primers characterized the PCR. Sequencing was performed with immunoSEQ multiplex PCR; in TCRdb, only in-frame clones are kept and a portion is missing. The sample lists approximately 92,000 clones; around 81% were seen once. Sample: PBMCs. The receptors were sampled from a woman in her seventies in good health and CMV-seropositive.

The J gene is TRBJ2-2, the V gene TRBV19; 8 nucleotides line up with TRBD1. Germline lookup yields CDR1 LNHDA and CDR2 SQIVND (reference sequence). This CDR3 is built from 15 residues. V shed 3 bases and J 6 bases; nucleotides not matched to a gene: 6. The CDR3 here is CASSIRTGISGELFF. The CDR3 DNA is TGTGCCAGTAGTATCAGGACAGGGATCTCCGGGGAGCTGTTTTTT.

Only a few counts were recorded for this clone. J is TRBJ2-7 and V is TRBV30; unclear D gene. The CDR3 extends over 16 amino acids. Trimming pared 3 bases from V and 1 base from J, leaving 19 bases between. Germline CDR1 and CDR2: GTSNPN and SVGIG (reference sequence). CDR3 sequence: CAWSDKGSFPSYEQYF. The CDR3 DNA reads as TGTGCCTGGAGCGACAAAGGCAGCTTCCCTTCCTACGAGCAGTACTTC.

The chain is built from TRBV6-1 and TRBJ1-6, with D possibly being TRBD1 (6 bases). The V end lost 0 bases, the J end lost 6 bases, and 15 bases lay between the germline ends. CDR1 and CDR2 (germline): MNHNS, SASEGT. The CDR3 covers 17 residues. DNA for the CDR3: TGTGCCAGCAGTGAAGCTATTTTGGGCAGGGGTAATTCACCCCTCCACTTT. It translates to CASSEAILGRGNSPLHF.

CDR3 nucleotides: TGTGCCAGCAGTTTACTCGACAGGGGAAACTACGAGCAGTACTTC. Translated, it gives CASSLLDRGNYEQYF. The chain is built from TRBV27 and TRBJ2-7; TRBD1 matches 8 bases. J lost 3 bases, V lost 2 bases, and 6 bases had no gene match. Germline V gene data show CDR1 as MNHEY and CDR2 as SMNVEV (reference sequence). The CDR3 contains 15 residues.

V and J are TRBV28 and TRBJ2-2; 7 bases line up with TRBD2. Germline V gene lookup returns CDR1 MDHEN and CDR2 SYDVKM. The CDR3 is 16 residues long. The V gene end was trimmed by 8 bases and the J gene end by 2 bases; junction bases not matched to a gene: 11. CDR3 sequence reads: CASSPGGTVNTGELFF. For the CDR3, the DNA is TGTGCCAGCTCTCCCGGGGGGACCGTTAACACCGGGGAGCTGTTTTTT. The whole variable domain, filled in from reference TRBV28 and TRBJ2-2, reads DVKVTQSSRYLVKRTGEKVFLECVQDMDHENMFWYRQDPGLGLRLIYFSYDVKMKEKGDIPEGYSVSREKKERFSLILESASTNQTSMYLCASSPGGTVNTGELFFGEGSRLTVL.

This clone was seen only once. The rearrangement joins TRBV28 to TRBJ1-4; possibly TRBD1 for D (6 bases). The CDR3 is made up of 15 amino acids. The germline gives CDR1 MDHEN, CDR2 SYDVKM. The V and J ends lost 7 bases and 5 bases respectively, with 17 bases between them. The CDR3 DNA reads as TGTGCCAGCACCAGGGGCGGCGCCTTCAATGAAAAACTGTTTTTT. Translated, it gives CASTRGGAFNEKLFF.

The CDR3 nucleotides are TGTGCCAGCTCACCCCTAACGGGGGAAGGTACGCAGTATTTT. Amino acids: CASSPLTGEGTQYF. The chain has TRBV18 and TRBJ2-3; D is perhaps TRBD2 (6 bases). Germline V CDR1 and CDR2: KGHSH, LQKENI. Between the trimmed V and J ends, which lost 3 bases and 8 bases, there was a span of 15 bases. The CDR3 has 14 residues.